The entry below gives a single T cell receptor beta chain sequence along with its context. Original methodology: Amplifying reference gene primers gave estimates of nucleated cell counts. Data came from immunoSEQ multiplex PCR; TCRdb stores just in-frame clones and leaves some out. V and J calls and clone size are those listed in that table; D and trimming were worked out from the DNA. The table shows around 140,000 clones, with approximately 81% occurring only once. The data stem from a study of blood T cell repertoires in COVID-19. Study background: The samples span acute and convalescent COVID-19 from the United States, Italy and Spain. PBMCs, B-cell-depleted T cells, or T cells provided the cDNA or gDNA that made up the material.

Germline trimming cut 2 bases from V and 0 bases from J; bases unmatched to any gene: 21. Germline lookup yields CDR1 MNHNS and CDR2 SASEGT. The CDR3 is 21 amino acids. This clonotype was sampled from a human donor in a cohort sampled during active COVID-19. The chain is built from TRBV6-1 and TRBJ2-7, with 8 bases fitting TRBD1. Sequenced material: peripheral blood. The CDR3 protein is CASSERRRQGRPRRSSYEQYF. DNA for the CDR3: TGTGCCAGCAGTGAAAGAAGGCGACAGGGGCGTCCCCGTCGGAGCTCCTACGAGCAGTACTTC.